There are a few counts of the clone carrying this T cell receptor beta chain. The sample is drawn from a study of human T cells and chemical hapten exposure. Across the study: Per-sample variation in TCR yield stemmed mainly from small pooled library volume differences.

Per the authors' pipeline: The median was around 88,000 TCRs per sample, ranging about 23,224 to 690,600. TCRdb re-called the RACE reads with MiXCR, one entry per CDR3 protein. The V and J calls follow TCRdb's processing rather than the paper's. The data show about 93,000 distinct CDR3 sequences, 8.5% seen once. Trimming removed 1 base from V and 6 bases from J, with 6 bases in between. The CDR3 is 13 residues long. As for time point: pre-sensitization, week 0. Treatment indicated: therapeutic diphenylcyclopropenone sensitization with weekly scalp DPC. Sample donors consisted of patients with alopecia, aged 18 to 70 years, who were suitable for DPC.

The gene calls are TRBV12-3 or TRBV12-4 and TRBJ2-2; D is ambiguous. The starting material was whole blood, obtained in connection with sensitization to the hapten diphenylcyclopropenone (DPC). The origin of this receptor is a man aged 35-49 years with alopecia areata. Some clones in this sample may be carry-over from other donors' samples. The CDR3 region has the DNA TGTGCCAGCAGTTTAGAGAGCCCCGGGGAGCTGTTTTTT. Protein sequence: CASSLESPGELFF.